The sequence of this T cell receptor (beta chain) was determined in a study of OX40 agonist ivuxolimab in advanced cancers. General study findings and limits: Expanded clones belonging to CD8+ T cells outnumbered, on average, those of CD4+. Nonresponders, in some cases, also had low normalized T-cell clonal expansion.

After removal of 5 bases from V and 2 bases from J, the junction contained 7 bases not matched to a gene. The CDR3 spans 15 residues. CDR1 and CDR2 from the germline V gene are MGHRA and YSYEKL. Generated by immunoSEQ multiplex PCR, the TCRdb table keeps only in-frame clones and is missing some. The sample carries approximately 77,000 clones, around four fifths recorded once. A few counts support this clone. Its antigen is unidentified. This rearrangement joins TRBV4-1 to TRBJ1-1; 8 bases agree with TRBD1. The specimen comprised CD4+ or CD8+ T cells sorted from blood, sampled in a trial of the OX40 agonist ivuxolimab. The origin of this receptor is an adult with an advanced solid tumor such as melanoma, head and neck, liver or kidney cancer. The CDR3 reads CASSFTDRVNTEAFF. Written as DNA, the CDR3 is TGCGCCAGCAGCTTTACGGACAGGGTTAACACTGAAGCTTTCTTT.